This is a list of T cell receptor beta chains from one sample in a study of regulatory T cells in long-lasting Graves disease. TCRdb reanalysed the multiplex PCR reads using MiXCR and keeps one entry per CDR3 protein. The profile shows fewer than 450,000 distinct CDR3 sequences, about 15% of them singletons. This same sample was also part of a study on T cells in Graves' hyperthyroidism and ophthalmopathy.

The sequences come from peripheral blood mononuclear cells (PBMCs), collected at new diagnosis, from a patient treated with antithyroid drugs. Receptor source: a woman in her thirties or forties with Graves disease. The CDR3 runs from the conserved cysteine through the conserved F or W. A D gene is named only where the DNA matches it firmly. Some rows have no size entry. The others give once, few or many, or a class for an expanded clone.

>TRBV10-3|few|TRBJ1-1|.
TGTGCCACAGAAGCCGGACAGCGCACTGAAGCTTTCTTT
CATEAGQRTEAFF
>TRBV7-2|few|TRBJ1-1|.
TGTGCCAGCAGCTTAACCCCAGGGGATGAAGCTTTCTTT
CASSLTPGDEAFF
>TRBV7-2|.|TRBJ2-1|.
TGTGCCAGCAGCTTTAACCAGAGGAAGAATTACGAGCAGTTCTTC
CASSFNQRKNYEQFF
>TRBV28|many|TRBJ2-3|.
TGTGCCAGCAGTATACTAGGTGGTACGCAGTATTTT
CASSILGGTQYF
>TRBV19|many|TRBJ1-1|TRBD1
TGTGCCAGTAGTACCCTCCGGGACAGTCGAACTGAAGCTTTCTTT
CASSTLRDSRTEAFF
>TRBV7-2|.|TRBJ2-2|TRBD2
TGTGCCAGCAGCTTAGCATCAGCGGGAGCCACCGGGGAGCTGTTTTTT
CASSLASAGATGELFF
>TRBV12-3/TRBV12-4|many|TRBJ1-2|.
TGTGCCAGCAGTCTCCTCAAGGGGGGGGCGGCCTATGGCTACACCTTC
CASSLLKGGAAYGYTF
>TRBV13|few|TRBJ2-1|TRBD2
TGTGCCAGCAGCTTTCGAGGGGCGGGAGGGCGTAATGAGCAGTTCTTC
CASSFRGAGGRNEQFF
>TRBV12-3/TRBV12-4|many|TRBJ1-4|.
TGTGCCAGCAGTCTCTCGGGGGGCGCTGGTGAAAAACTGTTTTTT
CASSLSGGAGEKLFF
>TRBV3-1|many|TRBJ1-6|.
TGTGCCAGCAGCCATGGACTTGTCTCACCCCTCCACTTT
CASSHGLVSPLHF
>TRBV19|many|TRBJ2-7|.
TGTGCCAGTAGTCCTTCCGGGACAAACGAGCAGTACTTC
CASSPSGTNEQYF
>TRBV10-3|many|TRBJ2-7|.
TGTGCCATCAGTGAGTCGGGGCAGTCCTACGAGCAGTACTTC
CAISESGQSYEQYF
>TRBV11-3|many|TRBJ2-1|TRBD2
TGTGCCAGCAGCTTAGAAGGGAGCGGGGGGGAGTCCTACAATGAGCAGTTCTTC
CASSLEGSGGESYNEQFF
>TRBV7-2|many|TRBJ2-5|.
TGTGCCAGCAGCGGACACCGGGACATAAAAGGAGAGACCCAGTACTTC
CASSGHRDIKGETQYF
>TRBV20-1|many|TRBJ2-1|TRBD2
TGCAGTGCTAGAGAACAGTTAAGGACTAGCGGGAGGCCCTACAATGAGCAGTTCTTC
CSAREQLRTSGRPYNEQFF
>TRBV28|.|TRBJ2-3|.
TGTGCCAGCAGTTTCTCAATAGGAGATACGCAGTATTTT
CASSFSIGDTQYF
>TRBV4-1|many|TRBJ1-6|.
TGCGCCAGCAGCCAAGGGGGCAGAGGTAATTCACCCCTCCACTTT
CASSQGGRGNSPLHF
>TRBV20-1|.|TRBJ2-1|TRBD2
TGCAGTGCTAGAGATCAACACGTCCCGGGACTAGCGGGAGGAGGGGGGTTCTTC
CSARDQHVPGLAGGGGFF
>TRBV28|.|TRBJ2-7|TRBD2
TGTGCCAGCAGTTCACCGGGACTAGGTGGTTACGAGCAGTACTTC
CASSSPGLGGYEQYF
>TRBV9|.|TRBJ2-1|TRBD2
TGTGCCAGCAGCGATGATAGCGGGAACTCCTACAATGAGCAGTTCTTC
CASSDDSGNSYNEQFF
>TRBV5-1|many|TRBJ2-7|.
TGCGCCAGCACCTCGGGCGAGGCCTTTGTCTACGAGCAGTACTTC
CASTSGEAFVYEQYF
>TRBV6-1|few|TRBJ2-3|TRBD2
TGTGCCAGCAGTGAAGGGCGACTAGCGGTAGTTGTGGATACGCAGTATTTT
CASSEGRLAVVVDTQYF